The following is a TCR beta chain sequence with its context. Its specificity is not known. This sample is drawn from a study of cytomegalovirus exposure and HLA in healthy donors. The PCR ran on 60 Vbeta and 13 Jbeta primers. Only in-frame clones appear in the TCRdb table, and some are missing; sequencing was by immunoSEQ multiplex PCR. Of about 180,000 clones listed, 72% are singletons. Findings of the study overall: TCR beta sequences reportedly predicted most subjects' HLA-A and HLA-B alleles accurately.

Germline V CDR1 and CDR2: SGHRS, YFSETQ. The CDR3 spans 15 residues. Unmatched junction bases numbered 4, after V lost 3 bases and J lost 1 base. The TCR sequence derives from a human donor in good health. The chain has TRBV5-1 and TRBJ2-5; 9 bases map to TRBD2. The sequenced sample consisted of PBMCs. In DNA form, the CDR3 reads TGCGCCAGCAGCTCCCTAGCGGGGCGCCAAGAGACCCAGTACTTC. The encoded protein is CASSSLAGRQETQYF. Using reference TRBV5-1 and TRBJ2-5 for the parts outside the CDR3, the full variable domain is KAGVTQTPRYLIKTRGQQVTLSCSPISGHRSVSWYQQTPGQGLQFLFEYFSETQRNKGNFPGRFSGRQFSNSRSEMNVSTLELGDSALYLCASSSLAGRQETQYFGPGTRLLVL.